The next 8 T cell receptor beta chains were all read from a single sample in a study of shared T cell receptors in the human thymus. Using immunoSEQ multiplex PCR, the repertoire was profiled, and TCRdb retains in-frame clones only, with some absent. This sample has approximately 400,000 clones, with approximately 95% found just once. Sample: thymocytes. The source of these receptors is a human donor.

This chain uses TRBV7-2 with TRBJ2-5; 10 bases line up with TRBD2. CDR3 length: 16 amino acids. CDR1 is SGHTA and CDR2 is FQGNSA in the germline V gene. V lost 1 base and J lost 1; bases outside the gene matches: 3. The CDR3 DNA reads TGTGCCAGCAGCTTAGGAGGACTAGCGGTCCAAGAGACCCAGTACTTC. As protein: CASSLGGLAVQETQYF.

This chain uses TRBV27 with TRBJ2-4, with 7 bases matching TRBD1. Germline CDR1 and CDR2: MNHEY and SMNVEV (reference sequence). J lost 3 bases, V lost 6 bases, and 11 bases had no gene match. This CDR3 has 16 amino acids. The CDR3 DNA is TGTGCCAGCAGACAGCAGGGGGTAACTGACAAAAACATTCAGTACTTC. Protein: CASRQQGVTDKNIQYF.

The chain is built from TRBV7-9 and TRBJ1-2; tentatively, D is TRBD1 (6 bases). The V gene lost 1 base and the J gene lost 2 bases, with 17 bases spanning the gap. The CDR3 is 17 amino acids. Germline V gene lookup returns CDR1 SEHNR and CDR2 FQNEAQ (reference sequence). DNA for the CDR3: TGTGCCAGCAGCTTAGTGGGAGGAGAGGGGGAGAACTATGGCTACACCTTC. Its protein is CASSLVGGEGENYGYTF.

Notes on this clone: This same CDR3 is encoded by further DNA sequences in the sample. J is TRBJ2-2 and V is TRBV28; TRBD2 is a possible D gene (6 bases). Trimming stripped 6 bases from V and 3 bases from J, with 11 bases between. In germline, CDR1 is MDHEN, CDR2 SYDVKM. The CDR3 has 14 amino acids. CDR3 DNA: TGTGCCAGCAGCGCCGGGACTCACACCGGGGAGCTGTTTTTT. This sequence encodes CASSAGTHTGELFF.

The chain recombines TRBV12-2 with TRBJ2-5; the DNA was not used to check the table's D call, TRBD2. TRBV12-2 is a pseudogene locus. The CDR3 has 12 amino acids. The CDR3 region is CPPAGGLETQYF. The DNA of the CDR3 is TGTCCGCCAGCGGGAGGGCTGGAGACCCAGTACTTC.

The rearrangement links TRBV12-5 to TRBJ2-1; the D gene is possibly TRBD1 (6 bases). Germline V CDR1 and CDR2: LGHNT, FRNRAP. The CDR3 runs to 18 residues. Trimming cost V 1 base and J 0 bases, with 16 bases left between them. As DNA, the CDR3 is TGTGCTAGTGGTTTGGGATTTGGGGGCGGCAACTCCTACAATGAGCAGTTCTTC. Its translation: CASGLGFGGGNSYNEQFF.

V is TRBV5-6 and J is TRBJ2-5; D unresolved. The DNA end favors TRBJ2-7, so the J call may be wrong. Germline V gene lookup returns CDR1 SGHDT and CDR2 YYEEEE. CDR3 length: 12 amino acids. CDR3 in amino acids: CASSFFLYEQYF. In nucleotides, the CDR3 is TGTGCCAGCAGCTTTTTCCTCTACGAGCAGTACTTC.

In DNA, the CDR3 is TGTGCCAGCAGCGCGGGACAGGGGGGCCACGAGCAGTACTTC. It encodes CASSAGQGGHEQYF. This sequence joins TRBV9 and TRBJ2-7; 11 positions match TRBD1. The germline gives CDR1 SGDLS, CDR2 YYNGEE. The V gene end was trimmed by 3 bases and the J gene end by 5 bases; junction bases not matched to a gene: 4. This CDR3 has 14 residues. Using reference TRBV9 and TRBJ2-7 for the parts outside the CDR3, the full variable domain is DSGVTQTPKHLITATGQRVTLRCSPRSGDLSVYWYQQSLDQGLQFLIQYYNGEERAKGNILERFSAQQFPDLHSELNLSSLELGDSALYFCASSAGQGGHEQYFGPGTRLTVT.